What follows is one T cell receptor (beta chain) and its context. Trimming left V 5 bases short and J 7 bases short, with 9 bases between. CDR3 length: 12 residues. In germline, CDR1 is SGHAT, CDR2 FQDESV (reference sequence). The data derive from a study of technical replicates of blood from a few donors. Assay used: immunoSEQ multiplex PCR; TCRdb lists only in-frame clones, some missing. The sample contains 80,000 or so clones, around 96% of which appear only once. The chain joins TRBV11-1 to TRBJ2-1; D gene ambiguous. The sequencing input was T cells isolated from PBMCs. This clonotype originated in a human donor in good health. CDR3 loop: CASSQKRNEQFF. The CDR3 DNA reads TGTGCCAGCAGCCAGAAAAGAAATGAGCAGTTCTTC.